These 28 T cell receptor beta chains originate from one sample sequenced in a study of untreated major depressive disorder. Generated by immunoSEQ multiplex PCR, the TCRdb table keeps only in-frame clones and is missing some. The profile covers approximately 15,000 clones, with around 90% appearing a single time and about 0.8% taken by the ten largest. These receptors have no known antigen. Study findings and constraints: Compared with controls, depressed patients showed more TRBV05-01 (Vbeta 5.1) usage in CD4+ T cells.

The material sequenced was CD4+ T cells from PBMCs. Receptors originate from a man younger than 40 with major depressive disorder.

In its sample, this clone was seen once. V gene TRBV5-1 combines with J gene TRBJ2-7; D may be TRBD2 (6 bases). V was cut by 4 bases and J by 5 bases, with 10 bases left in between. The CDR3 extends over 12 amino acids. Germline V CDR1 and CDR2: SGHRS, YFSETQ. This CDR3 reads CASSRSGDEQYF. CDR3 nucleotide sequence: TGCGCCAGCAGCCGTTCGGGGGACGAGCAGTACTTC.

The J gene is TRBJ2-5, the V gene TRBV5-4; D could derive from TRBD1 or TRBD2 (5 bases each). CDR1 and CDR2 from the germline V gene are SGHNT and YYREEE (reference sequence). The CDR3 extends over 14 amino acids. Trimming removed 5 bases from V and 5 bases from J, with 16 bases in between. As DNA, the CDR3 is TGTGCCAGCAGTGGGGGTTGGGGTGGGGAGACCCAGTACTTC. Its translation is CASSGGWGGETQYF.

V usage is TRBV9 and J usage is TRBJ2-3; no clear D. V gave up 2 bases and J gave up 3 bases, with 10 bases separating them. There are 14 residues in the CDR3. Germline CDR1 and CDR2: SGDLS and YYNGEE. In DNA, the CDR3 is TGTGCCAGCAGCGTCGGCCCGGCAACAGATACGCAGTATTTT. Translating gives CASSVGPATDTQYF. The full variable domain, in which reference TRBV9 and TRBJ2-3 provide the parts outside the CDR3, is DSGVTQTPKHLITATGQRVTLRCSPRSGDLSVYWYQQSLDQGLQFLIQYYNGEERAKGNILERFSAQQFPDLHSELNLSSLELGDSALYFCASSVGPATDTQYFGPGTRLTVL.

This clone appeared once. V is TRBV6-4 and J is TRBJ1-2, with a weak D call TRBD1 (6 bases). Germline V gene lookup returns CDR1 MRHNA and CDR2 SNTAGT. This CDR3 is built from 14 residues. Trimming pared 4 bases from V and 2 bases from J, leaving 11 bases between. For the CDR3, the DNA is TGTGCCAGCAGTGCCGAACAGGGAAACTATGGCTACACCTTC. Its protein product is CASSAEQGNYGYTF.

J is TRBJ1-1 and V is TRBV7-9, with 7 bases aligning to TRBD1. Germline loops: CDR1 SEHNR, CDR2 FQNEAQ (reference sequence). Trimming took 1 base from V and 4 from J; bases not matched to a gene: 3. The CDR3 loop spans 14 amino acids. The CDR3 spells CASSLGQGSTEAFF. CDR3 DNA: TGTGCCAGCAGCTTAGGACAGGGTTCCACTGAAGCTTTCTTT.

CDR3: CASSFTSEETQYF. The DNA for the CDR3 is TGCGCCAGCAGCTTTACTAGCGAAGAGACCCAGTACTTC. The rearrangement joins TRBV5-1 to TRBJ2-5; 7 bases align to TRBD2. The germline CDR1 and CDR2 sequences are SGHRS and YFSETQ. The CDR3 has 13 amino acids. V lost 2 bases to trimming and J lost 3 bases; unmatched junction nucleotides: 1.

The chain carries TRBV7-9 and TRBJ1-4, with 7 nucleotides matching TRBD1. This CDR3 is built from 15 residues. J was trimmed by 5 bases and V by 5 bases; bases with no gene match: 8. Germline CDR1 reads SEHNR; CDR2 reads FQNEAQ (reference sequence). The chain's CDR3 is CASSGRTGLNEKLFF. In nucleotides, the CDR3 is TGTGCCAGCAGCGGCCGGACAGGCCTGAATGAAAAACTGTTTTTT.

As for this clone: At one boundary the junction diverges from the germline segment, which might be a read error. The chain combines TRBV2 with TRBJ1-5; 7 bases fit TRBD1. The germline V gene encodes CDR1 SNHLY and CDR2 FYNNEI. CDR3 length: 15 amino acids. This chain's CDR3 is CARSERGTANQPQHF. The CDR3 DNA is TGTGCCAGGAGTGAAAGAGGGACAGCTAATCAGCCCCAGCATTTT. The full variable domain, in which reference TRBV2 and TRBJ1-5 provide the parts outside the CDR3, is EPEVTQTPSHQVTQMGQEVILRCVPISNHLYFYWYRQILGQKVEFLVSFYNNEISEKSEIFDDQFSVERPDGSNFTLKIRSTKLEDSAMYFCARSERGTANQPQHFGDGTRLSIL.

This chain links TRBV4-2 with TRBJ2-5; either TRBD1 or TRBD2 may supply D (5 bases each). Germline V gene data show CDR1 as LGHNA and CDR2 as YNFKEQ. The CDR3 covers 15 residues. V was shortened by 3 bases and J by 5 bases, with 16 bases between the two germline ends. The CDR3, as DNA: TGTGCCAGCAGCCAGCAGAGGGGAGATCGCGAGACCCAGTACTTC. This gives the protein CASSQQRGDRETQYF.

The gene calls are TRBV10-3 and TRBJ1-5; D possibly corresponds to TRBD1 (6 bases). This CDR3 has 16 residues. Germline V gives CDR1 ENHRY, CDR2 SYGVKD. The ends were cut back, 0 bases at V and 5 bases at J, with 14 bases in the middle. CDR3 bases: TGTGCCATCAGTGAGTCGACTTGGGACACCTATCAGCCCCAGCATTTT. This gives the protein CAISESTWDTYQPQHF.

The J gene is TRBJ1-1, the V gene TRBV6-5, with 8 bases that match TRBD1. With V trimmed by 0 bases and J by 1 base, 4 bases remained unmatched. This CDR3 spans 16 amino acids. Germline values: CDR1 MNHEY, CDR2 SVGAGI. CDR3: CASSYSPGGANTEAFF. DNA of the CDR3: TGTGCCAGCAGTTACTCTCCAGGGGGCGCGAACACTGAAGCTTTCTTT.

CDR3 sequence (DNA): TGTGCCAGCAGTCCAGCGGACAGGGGTTTTGAGACCCAGTACTTC. Protein: CASSPADRGFETQYF. The V gene is TRBV27, the J gene TRBJ2-5, with TRBD1 identical over 9 bases. The trim removed 5 bases at V and 5 bases at J, leaving 9 bases unmatched. Germline loops: CDR1 MNHEY, CDR2 SMNVEV (reference sequence). The CDR3 is 15 amino acids.

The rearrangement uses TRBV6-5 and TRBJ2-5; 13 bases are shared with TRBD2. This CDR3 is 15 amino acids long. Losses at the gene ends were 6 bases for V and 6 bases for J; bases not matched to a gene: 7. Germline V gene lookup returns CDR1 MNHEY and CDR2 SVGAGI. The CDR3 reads CASSLGLAGVQTQYF. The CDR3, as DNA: TGTGCCAGCAGCCTTGGACTAGCGGGAGTCCAGACCCAGTACTTC.

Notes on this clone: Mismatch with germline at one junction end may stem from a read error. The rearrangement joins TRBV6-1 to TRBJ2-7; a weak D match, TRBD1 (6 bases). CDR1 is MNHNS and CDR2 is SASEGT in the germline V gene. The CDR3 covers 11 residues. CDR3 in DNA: TGTGCAAGCAGGGGTGGCTACGAGCAGTACTTC. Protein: CASRGGYEQYF.

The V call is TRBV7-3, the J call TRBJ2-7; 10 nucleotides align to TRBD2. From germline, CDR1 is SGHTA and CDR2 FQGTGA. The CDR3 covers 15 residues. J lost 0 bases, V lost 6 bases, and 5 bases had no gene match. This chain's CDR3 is CASSQSGGASYEQYF. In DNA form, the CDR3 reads TGTGCCAGCAGTCAAAGCGGGGGGGCCTCCTACGAGCAGTACTTC.

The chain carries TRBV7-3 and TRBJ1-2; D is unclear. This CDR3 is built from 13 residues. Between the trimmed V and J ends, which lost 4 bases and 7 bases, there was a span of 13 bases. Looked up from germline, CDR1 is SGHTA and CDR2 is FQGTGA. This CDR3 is CASSSNPRAGYTF. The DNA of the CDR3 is TGTGCCAGCAGCTCCAATCCCAGAGCTGGCTACACCTTC.

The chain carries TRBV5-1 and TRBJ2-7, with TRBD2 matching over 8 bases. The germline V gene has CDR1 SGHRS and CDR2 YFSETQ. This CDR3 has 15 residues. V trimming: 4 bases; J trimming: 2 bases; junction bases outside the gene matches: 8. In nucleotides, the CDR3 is TGCGCCAGCAGCCCCGGAGCGGGGGCTACCTACGAGCAGTACTTC. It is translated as CASSPGAGATYEQYF.

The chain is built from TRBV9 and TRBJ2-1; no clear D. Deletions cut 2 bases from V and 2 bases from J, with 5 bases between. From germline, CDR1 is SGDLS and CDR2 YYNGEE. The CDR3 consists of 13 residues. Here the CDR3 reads CASSVGTYNEQFF. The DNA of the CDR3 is TGTGCCAGCAGCGTTGGGACCTACAATGAGCAGTTCTTC.

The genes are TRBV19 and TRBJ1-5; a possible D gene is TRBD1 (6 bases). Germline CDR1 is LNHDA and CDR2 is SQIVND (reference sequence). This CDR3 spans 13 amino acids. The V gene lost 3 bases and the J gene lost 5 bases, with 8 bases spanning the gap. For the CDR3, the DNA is TGTGCCAGTAGTATTAGACAGGATCAGCCCCAGCATTTT. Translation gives CASSIRQDQPQHF.

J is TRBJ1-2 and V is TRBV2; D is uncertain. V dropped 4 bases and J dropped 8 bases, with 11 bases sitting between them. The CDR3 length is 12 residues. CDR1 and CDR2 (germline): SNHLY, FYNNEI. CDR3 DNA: TGTGCCAGCAGTGTACGGGAATTGGGCTACACCTTC. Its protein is CASSVRELGYTF.

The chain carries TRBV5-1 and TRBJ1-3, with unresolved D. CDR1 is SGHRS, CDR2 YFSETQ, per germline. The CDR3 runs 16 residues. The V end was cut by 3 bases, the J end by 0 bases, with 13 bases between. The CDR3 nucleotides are TGCGCCAGCAGCTCGTTGTCTTGGAGCTCTGGAAACACCATATATTTT. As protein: CASSSLSWSSGNTIYF. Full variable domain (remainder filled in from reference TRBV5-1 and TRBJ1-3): KAGVTQTPRYLIKTRGQQVTLSCSPISGHRSVSWYQQTPGQGLQFLFEYFSETQRNKGNFPGRFSGRQFSNSRSEMNVSTLELGDSALYLCASSSLSWSSGNTIYFGEGSWLTVV.

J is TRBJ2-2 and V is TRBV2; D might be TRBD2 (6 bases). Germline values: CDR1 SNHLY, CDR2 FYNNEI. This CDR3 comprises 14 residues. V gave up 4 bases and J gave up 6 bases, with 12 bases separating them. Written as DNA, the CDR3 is TGTGCCAGCAGTGCCCTCGGGGGTCCCGGGGAGCTGTTTTTT. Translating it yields CASSALGGPGELFF.

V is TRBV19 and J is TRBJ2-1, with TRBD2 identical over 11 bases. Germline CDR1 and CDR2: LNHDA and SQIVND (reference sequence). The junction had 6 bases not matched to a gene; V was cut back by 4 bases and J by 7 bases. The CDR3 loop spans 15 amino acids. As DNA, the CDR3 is TGTGCCAGTAGTAACTTAGCGGGGGGGCGAAATGAGCAGTTCTTC. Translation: CASSNLAGGRNEQFF.

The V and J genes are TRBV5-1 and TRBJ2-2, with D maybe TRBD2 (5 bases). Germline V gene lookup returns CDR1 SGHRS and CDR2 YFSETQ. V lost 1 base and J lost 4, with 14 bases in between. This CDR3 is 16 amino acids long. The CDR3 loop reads CASSLLGVVGTGELFF. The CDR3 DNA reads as TGCGCCAGCAGCTTGCTCGGGGTCGTTGGCACCGGGGAGCTGTTTTTT.

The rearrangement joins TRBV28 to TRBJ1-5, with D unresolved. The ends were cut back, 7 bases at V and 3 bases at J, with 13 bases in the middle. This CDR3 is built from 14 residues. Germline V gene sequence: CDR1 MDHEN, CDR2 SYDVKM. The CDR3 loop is CASTPWRLNQPQHF. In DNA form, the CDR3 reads TGTGCCAGCACCCCGTGGAGGCTCAATCAGCCCCAGCATTTT.

The CDR3 nucleotides are TGCGCCAGCAGCTTGGGTCCCTACAATGAGCAGTTCTTC. The encoded protein is CASSLGPYNEQFF. The chain links TRBV5-1 to TRBJ2-1; D gene ambiguous. V was trimmed by 0 bases and J by 2 bases, leaving 3 bases between them. In germline, CDR1 is SGHRS, CDR2 YFSETQ. The CDR3 is 13 residues long. Supplemented by reference TRBV5-1 and TRBJ2-1, the full variable domain reads KAGVTQTPRYLIKTRGQQVTLSCSPISGHRSVSWYQQTPGQGLQFLFEYFSETQRNKGNFPGRFSGRQFSNSRSEMNVSTLELGDSALYLCASSLGPYNEQFFGPGTRLTVL.

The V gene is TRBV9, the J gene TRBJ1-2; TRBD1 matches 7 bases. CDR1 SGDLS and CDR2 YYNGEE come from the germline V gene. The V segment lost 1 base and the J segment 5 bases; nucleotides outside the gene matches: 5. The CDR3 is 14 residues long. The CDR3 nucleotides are TGTGCCAGCAGCGTAACAGGGGCCACTTATGGCTACACCTTC. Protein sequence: CASSVTGATYGYTF. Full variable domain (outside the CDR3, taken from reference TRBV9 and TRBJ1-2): DSGVTQTPKHLITATGQRVTLRCSPRSGDLSVYWYQQSLDQGLQFLIQYYNGEERAKGNILERFSAQQFPDLHSELNLSSLELGDSALYFCASSVTGATYGYTFGSGTRLTVV.

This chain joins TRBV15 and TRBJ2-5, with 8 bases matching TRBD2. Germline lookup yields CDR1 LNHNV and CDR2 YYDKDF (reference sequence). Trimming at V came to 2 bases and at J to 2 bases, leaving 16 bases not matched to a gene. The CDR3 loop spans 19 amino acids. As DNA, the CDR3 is TGTGCCACCAGCAGACCCATTGGAAGGATGTTAGCGGGGCAAGAGACCCAGTACTTC. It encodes CATSRPIGRMLAGQETQYF.